This T cell receptor (beta chain) appears in the sequencing data of a study of blood T cells in healthy people across ages. Notes on the study in general: Diversity was estimated from one million T cells, and these estimates were considered underestimates.

A remark on this clonotype: What it binds is not known.

Combining a sample-barcoded 5' primer with a J-beta primer mix, a second PCR ran for roughly 7 to 11 cycles. All samples gave at least 2.5 million CDR3-containing paired-end reads. TCRdb re-called the 5' RACE reads through MiXCR, storing one row per CDR3 protein. The sample lists about 1,500,000 distinct CDR3 sequences, under 30% occurring once. V gave up 2 bases and J gave up 8 bases; unmatched junction bases: 16. CDR1 and CDR2 from the germline V gene are SGHRS and YFSETQ. The CDR3 sequence is 17 residues long. This chain joins TRBV5-1 and TRBJ2-1; 7 bases agree with TRBD2. This receptor was taken from a woman aged 25 to 39 in good health. The sample was blood. CDR3 sequence reads: CASSLVVGGRQRDEQFF. DNA for the CDR3: TGCGCCAGCAGCTTAGTTGTTGGCGGGAGACAGAGGGATGAGCAGTTCTTC. The whole variable domain, filled in from reference TRBV5-1 and TRBJ2-1, reads KAGVTQTPRYLIKTRGQQVTLSCSPISGHRSVSWYQQTPGQGLQFLFEYFSETQRNKGNFPGRFSGRQFSNSRSEMNVSTLELGDSALYLCASSLVVGGRQRDEQFFGPGTRLTVL.